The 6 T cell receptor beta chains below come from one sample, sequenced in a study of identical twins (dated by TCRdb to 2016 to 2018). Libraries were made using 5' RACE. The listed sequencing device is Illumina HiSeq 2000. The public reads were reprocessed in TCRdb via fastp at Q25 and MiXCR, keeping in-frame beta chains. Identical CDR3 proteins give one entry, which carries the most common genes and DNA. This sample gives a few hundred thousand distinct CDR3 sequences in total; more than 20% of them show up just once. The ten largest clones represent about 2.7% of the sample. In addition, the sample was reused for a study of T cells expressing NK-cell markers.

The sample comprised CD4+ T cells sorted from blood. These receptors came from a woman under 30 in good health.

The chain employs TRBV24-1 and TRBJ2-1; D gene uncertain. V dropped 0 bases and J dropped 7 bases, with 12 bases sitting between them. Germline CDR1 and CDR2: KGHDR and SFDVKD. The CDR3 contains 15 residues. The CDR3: CATSDLADGMNEQFF. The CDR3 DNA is TGTGCCACCAGTGATTTGGCGGACGGTATGAATGAGCAGTTCTTC.

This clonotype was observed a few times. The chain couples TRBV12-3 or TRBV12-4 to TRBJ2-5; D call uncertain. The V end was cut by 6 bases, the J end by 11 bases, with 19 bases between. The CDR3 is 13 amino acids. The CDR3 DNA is TGTGCCAGCAGCCCTGGGCCGGGTCGTATTCAGTACTTC. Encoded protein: CASSPGPGRIQYF.

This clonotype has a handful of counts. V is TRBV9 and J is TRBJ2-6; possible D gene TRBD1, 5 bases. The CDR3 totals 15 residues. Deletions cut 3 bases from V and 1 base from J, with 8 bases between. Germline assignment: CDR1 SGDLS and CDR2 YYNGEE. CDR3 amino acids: CASSGHRSGANVLTF. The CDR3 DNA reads TGTGCCAGCAGCGGCCACAGGTCTGGGGCCAACGTCCTGACTTTC.

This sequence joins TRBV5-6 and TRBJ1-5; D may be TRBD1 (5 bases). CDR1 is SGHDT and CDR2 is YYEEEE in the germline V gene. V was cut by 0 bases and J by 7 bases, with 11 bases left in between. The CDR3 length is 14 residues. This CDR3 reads CASSLGAQGQPQHF. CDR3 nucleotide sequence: TGTGCCAGCAGCTTGGGGGCCCAGGGACAGCCCCAGCATTTT.

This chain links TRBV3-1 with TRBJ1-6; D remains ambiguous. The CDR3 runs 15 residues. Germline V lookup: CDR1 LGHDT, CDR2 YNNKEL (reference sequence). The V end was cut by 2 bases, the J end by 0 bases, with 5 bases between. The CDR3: CASSQKSSYNSPLHF. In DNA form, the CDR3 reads TGTGCCAGCAGCCAAAAGAGCTCCTATAATTCACCCCTCCACTTT.

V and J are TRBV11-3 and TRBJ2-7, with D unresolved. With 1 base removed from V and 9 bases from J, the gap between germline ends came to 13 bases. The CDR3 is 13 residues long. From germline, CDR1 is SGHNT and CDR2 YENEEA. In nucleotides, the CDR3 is TGTGCCAGCAGCTTAGTTCTTCGGTCCAGGCAGTACTTC. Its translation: CASSLVLRSRQYF.